This T cell receptor beta chain was recorded in a study of T cells expressing NK-cell markers. At the level of the study: From sorted CD3+CD56+NKG2C+, CD3+CD56+NKG2C- and CD3+CD56-NKG2C+ T cells came the TCR beta repertoires.

The CDR3 loop spans 18 amino acids. Germline V gives CDR1 SGHRS, CDR2 YFSETQ. TCRdb processed the 5' RACE reads again and assigns one entry to each CDR3 protein, with no DNA. The sample's table shows fewer than 400,000 distinct CDR3 sequences. The TCR was taken from a man aged 18-75 years in good health. J is TRBJ2-3 and V is TRBV5-1; TCRdb names TRBD2, which stays unverified in the absence of DNA. Sequenced sample: blood T cells: a sorted CD56 or NKG2C T cell subset, CD4+ or CD8+ T cells, or bulk PBMC T cells (not recorded which). The CDR3 sequence: CASSPEGSGGTFTDTQYF.